This T cell receptor (beta chain) originates from a study of cytomegalovirus exposure and HLA in healthy donors. Notes on the study in general: Researchers reportedly found TCR beta sequences accurately predicted most subjects' HLA-A and HLA-B alleles. The authors later found TCR association rates varying by HLA locus, with DRB1 most and HLA-C fewest.

There are a few counts of this clone. The target antigen is unknown. The PCR ran on 60 Vbeta and 13 Jbeta primers. Only in-frame clones appear in the TCRdb table, and some are missing; sequencing was by immunoSEQ multiplex PCR. Of under 150,000 clones in the sample, around 80% are singletons; the top ten hold approximately 4%. The germline gives CDR1 MDHEN, CDR2 SYDVKM. Trimming shortened V by 3 bases and J by 4 bases, and 13 bases separated the two germline ends. The CDR3 covers 14 residues. The receptor's source is a man younger than 45 in good health and CMV-seropositive. The chain couples TRBV28 to TRBJ2-7, with TRBD2 as a possible D gene (6 bases). The sample taken for sequencing was PBMCs. The CDR3 sequence: CASSFMRDGYEQYF. The DNA for the CDR3 is TGTGCCAGCAGTTTTATGCGGGATGGGTACGAGCAGTACTTC.